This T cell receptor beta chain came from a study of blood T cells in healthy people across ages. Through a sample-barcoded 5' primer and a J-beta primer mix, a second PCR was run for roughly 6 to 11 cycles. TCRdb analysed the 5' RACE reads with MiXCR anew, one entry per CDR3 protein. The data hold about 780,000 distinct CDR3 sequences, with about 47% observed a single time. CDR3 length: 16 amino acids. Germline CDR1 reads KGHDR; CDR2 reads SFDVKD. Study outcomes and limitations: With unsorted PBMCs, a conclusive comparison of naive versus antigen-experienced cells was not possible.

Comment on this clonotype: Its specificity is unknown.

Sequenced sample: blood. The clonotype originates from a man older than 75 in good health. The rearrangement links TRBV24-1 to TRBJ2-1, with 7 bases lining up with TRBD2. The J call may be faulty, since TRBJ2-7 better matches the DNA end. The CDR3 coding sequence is TGTGCCACCAGTGTAGGTAGTGGGAGGGCCTACAATGAGCAGTACTTC. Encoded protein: CATSVGSGRAYNEQYF.